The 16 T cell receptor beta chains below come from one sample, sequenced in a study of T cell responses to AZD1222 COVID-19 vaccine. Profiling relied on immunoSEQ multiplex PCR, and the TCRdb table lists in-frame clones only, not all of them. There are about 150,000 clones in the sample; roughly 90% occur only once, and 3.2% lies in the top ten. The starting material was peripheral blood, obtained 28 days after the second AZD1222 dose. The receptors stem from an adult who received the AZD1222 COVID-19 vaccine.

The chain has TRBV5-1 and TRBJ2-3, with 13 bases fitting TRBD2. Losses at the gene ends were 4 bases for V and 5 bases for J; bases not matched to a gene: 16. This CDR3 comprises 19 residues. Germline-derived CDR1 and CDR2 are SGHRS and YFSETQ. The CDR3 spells CASSEVPPGLAGWQDTQYF. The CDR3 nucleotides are TGCGCCAGCAGCGAAGTACCACCGGGACTAGCGGGATGGCAAGATACGCAGTATTTT.

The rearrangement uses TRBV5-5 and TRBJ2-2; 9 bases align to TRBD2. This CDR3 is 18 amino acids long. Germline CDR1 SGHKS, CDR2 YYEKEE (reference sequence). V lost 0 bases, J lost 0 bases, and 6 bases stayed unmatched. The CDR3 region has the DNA TGTGCCAGCAGCTTGGGGCTAGCGGGGACCGCGAACACCGGGGAGCTGTTTTTT. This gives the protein CASSLGLAGTANTGELFF.

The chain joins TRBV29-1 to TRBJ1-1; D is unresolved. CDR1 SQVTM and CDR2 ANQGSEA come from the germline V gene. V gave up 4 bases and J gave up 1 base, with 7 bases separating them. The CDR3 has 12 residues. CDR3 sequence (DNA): TGCAGCGTTGCGTCCCGGAACACTGAAGCTTTCTTT. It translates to CSVASRNTEAFF.

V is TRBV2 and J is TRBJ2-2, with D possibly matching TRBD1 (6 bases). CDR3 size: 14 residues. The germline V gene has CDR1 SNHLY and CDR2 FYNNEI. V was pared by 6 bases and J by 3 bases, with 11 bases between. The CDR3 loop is CASSPDRYTGELFF. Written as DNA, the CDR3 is TGTGCCAGCAGCCCGGACAGATACACCGGGGAGCTGTTTTTT. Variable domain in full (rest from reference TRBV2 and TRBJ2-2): EPEVTQTPSHQVTQMGQEVILRCVPISNHLYFYWYRQILGQKVEFLVSFYNNEISEKSEIFDDQFSVERPDGSNFTLKIRSTKLEDSAMYFCASSPDRYTGELFFGEGSRLTVL.

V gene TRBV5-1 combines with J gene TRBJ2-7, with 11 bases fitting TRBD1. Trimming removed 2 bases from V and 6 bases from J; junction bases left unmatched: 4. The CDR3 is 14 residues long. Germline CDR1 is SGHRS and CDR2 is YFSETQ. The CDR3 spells CASSLRTGGGEQYF. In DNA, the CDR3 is TGCGCCAGCAGCTTAAGGACAGGGGGCGGCGAGCAGTACTTC.

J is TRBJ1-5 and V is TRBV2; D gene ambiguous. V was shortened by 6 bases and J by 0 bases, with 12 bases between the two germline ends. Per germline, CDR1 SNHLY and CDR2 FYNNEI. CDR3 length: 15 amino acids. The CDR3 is CASSRQALSNQPQHF. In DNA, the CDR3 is TGTGCCAGCAGCCGGCAGGCCCTTAGCAATCAGCCCCAGCATTTT.

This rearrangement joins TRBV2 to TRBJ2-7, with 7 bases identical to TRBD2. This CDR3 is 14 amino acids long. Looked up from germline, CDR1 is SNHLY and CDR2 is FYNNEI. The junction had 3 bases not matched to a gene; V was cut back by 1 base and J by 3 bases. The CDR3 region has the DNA TGTGCCAGCAGTGAAGTGGGGGGGATCTACGAGCAGTACTTC. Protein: CASSEVGGIYEQYF.

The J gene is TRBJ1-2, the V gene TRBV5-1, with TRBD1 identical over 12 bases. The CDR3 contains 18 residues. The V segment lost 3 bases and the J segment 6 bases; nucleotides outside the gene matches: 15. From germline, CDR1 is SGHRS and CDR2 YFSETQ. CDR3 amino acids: CASSYSLRDRGRWDGYTF. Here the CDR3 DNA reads TGCGCCAGCAGCTATTCCCTCCGGGACAGGGGGCGCTGGGATGGCTACACCTTC. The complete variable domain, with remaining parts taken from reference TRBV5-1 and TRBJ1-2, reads KAGVTQTPRYLIKTRGQQVTLSCSPISGHRSVSWYQQTPGQGLQFLFEYFSETQRNKGNFPGRFSGRQFSNSRSEMNVSTLELGDSALYLCASSYSLRDRGRWDGYTFGSGTRLTVV.

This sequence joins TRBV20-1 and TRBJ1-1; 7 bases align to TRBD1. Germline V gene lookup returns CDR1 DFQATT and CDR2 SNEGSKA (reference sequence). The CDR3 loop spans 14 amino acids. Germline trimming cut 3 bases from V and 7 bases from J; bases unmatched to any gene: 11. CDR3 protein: CSASKGTANFEAFF. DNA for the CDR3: TGCAGTGCTAGTAAAGGGACAGCGAACTTTGAAGCTTTCTTT.

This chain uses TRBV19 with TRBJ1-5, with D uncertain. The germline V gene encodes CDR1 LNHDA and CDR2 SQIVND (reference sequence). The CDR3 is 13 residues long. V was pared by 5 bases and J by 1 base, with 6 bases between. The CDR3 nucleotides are TGTGCCAGTAGTGTCTCCAGCAATCAGCCCCAGCATTTT. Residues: CASSVSSNQPQHF.

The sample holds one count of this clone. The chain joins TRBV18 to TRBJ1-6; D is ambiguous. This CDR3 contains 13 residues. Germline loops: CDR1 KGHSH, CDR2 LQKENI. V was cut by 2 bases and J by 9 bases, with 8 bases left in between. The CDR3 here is CASSPNNGSPLHF. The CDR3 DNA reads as TGTGCCAGCTCACCAAATAATGGTTCACCCCTCCACTTT.

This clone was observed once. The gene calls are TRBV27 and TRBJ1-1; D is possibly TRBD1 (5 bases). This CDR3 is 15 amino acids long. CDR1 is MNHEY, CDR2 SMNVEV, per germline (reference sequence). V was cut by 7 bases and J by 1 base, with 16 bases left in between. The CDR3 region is CASNKGRGPNTEAFF. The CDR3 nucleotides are TGTGCCAGCAACAAAGGCCGGGGACCGAACACTGAAGCTTTCTTT.

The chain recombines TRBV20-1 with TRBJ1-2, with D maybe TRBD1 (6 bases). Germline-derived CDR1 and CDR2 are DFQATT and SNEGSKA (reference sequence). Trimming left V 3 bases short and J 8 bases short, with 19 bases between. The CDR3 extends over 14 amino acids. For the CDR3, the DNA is TGCAGTGCTAGTAAAATTCGACAGGTGGACGGCTACACCTTC. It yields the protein CSASKIRQVDGYTF.

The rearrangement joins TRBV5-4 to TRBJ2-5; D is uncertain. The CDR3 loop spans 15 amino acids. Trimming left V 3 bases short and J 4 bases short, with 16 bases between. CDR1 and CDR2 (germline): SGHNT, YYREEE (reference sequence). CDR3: CASSSWALQTETQYF. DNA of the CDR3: TGTGCCAGCAGCTCGTGGGCTCTGCAAACAGAGACCCAGTACTTC.

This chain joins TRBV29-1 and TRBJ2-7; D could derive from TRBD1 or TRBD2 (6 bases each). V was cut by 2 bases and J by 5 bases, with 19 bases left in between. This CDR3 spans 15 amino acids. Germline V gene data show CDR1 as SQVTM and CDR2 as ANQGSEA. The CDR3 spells CSVETRAEGGDEQYF. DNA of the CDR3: TGCAGCGTTGAAACCAGGGCAGAGGGGGGTGACGAGCAGTACTTC.

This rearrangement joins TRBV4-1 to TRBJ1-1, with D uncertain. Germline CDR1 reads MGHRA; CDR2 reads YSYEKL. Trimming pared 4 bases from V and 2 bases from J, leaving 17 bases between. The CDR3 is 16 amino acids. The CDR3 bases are TGCGCCAGCAGCCTCCGACCCTTGCTGCGAAACACTGAAGCTTTCTTT. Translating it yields CASSLRPLLRNTEAFF.